The present TCR beta chain was sequenced within a study of blood T cell repertoires in COVID-19. In the source study's methods: Cell counts per sample came from amplifying reference gene primers. Sequencing used immunoSEQ multiplex PCR; TCRdb keeps in-frame clones, though not all of them. Clone size and V and J calls were adopted from that table, with D and trimming inferred from the DNA. The sample has some 400,000 clones; about 87% are singletons. This CDR3 is built from 13 residues. The V segment lost 2 bases and the J segment 6 bases; nucleotides outside the gene matches: 3. Germline CDR1 MNHNS, CDR2 SASEGT.

Sequencing was carried out using PBMCs or T cells enriched from blood (not recorded which). The TCR was taken from a man aged 30 to 45 who had recovered from COVID-19. The V call is TRBV6-1, the J call TRBJ2-5; 7 bases fit TRBD2. The CDR3 DNA reads as TGTGCCAGCAGTGAACGGGGGGAGCAGACCCAGTACTTC. Translation: CASSERGEQTQYF.